This T cell receptor beta chain was captured by sequencing in a study of blood T cell repertoires in COVID-19. For the study at large: Donors in the United States, Italy and Spain gave samples during acute or convalescent COVID-19. In each case, the material was cDNA or gDNA derived from T cells, B-cell-depleted T cells, or PBMCs.

The CDR3 totals 13 residues. Germline CDR1 MNHEY, CDR2 SVGAGI. V lost 5 bases, J lost 1 base, and 8 bases lay in between. Libraries were prepared by immunoSEQ multiplex PCR; TCRdb keeps only in-frame clonotypes and omits some of them. The data show roughly 200,000 clones, roughly 80% seen once. Sequenced sample: peripheral blood. The clonotype comes from a human donor in a cohort sampled during active COVID-19. V and J are TRBV6-5 and TRBJ1-1; weak D call: TRBD1 (6 bases). This CDR3 is CASSPRGNTEAFF. The CDR3 DNA follows: TGTGCCAGCAGTCCCAGGGGGAACACTGAAGCTTTCTTT.